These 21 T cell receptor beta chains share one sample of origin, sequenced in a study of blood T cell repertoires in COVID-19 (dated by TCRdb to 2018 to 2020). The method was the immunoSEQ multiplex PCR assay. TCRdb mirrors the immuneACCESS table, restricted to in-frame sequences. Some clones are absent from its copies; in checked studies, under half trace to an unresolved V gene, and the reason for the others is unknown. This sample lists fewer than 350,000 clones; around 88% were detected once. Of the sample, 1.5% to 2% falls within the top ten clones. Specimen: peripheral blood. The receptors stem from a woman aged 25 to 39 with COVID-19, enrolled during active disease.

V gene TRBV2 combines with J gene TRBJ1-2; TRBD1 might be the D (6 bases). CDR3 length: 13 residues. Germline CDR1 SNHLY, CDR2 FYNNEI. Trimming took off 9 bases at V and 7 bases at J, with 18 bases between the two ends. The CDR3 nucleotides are TGTGCCAGTGTATCAAGGCAGGGGATTGGCTACACCTTC. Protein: CASVSRQGIGYTF.

The CDR3 protein is CASSLSLLSGNTIYF. CDR3 sequence (DNA): TGTGCCAGCAGCTTGAGCCTTCTCTCTGGAAACACCATATATTTT. V and J are TRBV5-6 and TRBJ1-3; D is uncertain. This CDR3 region has 15 residues. V lost 1 base and J 0 bases, leaving 8 bases between the germline ends. CDR1 and CDR2 (germline): SGHDT, YYEEEE.

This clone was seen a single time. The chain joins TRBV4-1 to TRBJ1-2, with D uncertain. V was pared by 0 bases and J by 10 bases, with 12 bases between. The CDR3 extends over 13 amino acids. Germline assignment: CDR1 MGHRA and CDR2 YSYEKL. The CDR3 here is CASSQDRGRSYTF. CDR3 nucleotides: TGCGCCAGCAGCCAAGATAGAGGCCGTTCCTACACCTTC.

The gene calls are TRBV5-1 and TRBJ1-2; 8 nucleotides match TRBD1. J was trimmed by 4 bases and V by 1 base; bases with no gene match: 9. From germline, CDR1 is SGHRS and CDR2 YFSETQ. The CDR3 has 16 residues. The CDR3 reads CASSLRTGNSGYGYTF. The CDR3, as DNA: TGCGCCAGCAGCTTGAGGACAGGGAATAGCGGCTATGGCTACACCTTC.

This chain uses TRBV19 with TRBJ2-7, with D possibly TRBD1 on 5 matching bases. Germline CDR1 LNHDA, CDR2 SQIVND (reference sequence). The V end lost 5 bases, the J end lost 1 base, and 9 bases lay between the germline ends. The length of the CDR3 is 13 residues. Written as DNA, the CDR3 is TGTGCCAGTAGTCGATCAGGGTCCTACGAGCAGTACTTC. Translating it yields CASSRSGSYEQYF.

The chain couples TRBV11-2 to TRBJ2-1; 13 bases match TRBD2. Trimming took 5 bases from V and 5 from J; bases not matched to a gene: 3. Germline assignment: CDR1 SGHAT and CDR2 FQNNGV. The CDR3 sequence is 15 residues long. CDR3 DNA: TGTGCCAGCAGCAAGACTAGCGGGGGGCACAATGAGCAGTTCTTC. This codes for CASSKTSGGHNEQFF.

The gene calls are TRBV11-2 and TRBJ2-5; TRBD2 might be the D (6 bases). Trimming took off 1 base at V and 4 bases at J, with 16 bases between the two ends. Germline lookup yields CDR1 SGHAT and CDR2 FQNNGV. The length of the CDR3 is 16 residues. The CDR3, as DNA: TGTGCCAGCAGCTTAGCTTTGTCCGGGGGAGTAGAGACCCAGTACTTC. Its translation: CASSLALSGGVETQYF.

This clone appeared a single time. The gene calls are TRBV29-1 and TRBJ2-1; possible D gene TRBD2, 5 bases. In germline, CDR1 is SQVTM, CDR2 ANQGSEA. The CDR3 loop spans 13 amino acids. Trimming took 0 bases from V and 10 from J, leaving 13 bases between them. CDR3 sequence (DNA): TGCAGCGTTGAAGATCCGGTCGGGGTGGAGCAGTTCTTC. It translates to CSVEDPVGVEQFF.

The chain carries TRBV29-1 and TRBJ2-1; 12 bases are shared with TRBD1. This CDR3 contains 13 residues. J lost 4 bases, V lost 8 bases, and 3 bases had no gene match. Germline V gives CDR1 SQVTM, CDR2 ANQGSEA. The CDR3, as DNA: TGCAGCACGGGACAGGGGGCTTACAATGAGCAGTTCTTC. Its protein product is CSTGQGAYNEQFF.

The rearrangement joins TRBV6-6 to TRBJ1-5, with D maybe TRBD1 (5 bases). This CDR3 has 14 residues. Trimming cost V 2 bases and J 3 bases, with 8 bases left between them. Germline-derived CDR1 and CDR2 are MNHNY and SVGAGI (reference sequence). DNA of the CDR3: TGTGCCAGCAGTTACGACAGATTCAATCAGCCCCAGCATTTT. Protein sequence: CASSYDRFNQPQHF.

CDR3 region: CASSYIQSTGDTQYF. CDR3 coding DNA: TGTGCCAGCAGTTACATCCAGTCAACGGGAGATACGCAGTATTTT. The rearrangement uses TRBV6-2 or TRBV6-3 and TRBJ2-3; D call uncertain. V was trimmed by 2 bases and J by 5 bases, leaving 14 bases between them. The CDR3 has 15 amino acids. The germline V gene has CDR1 MNHEY and CDR2 SVGEGT.

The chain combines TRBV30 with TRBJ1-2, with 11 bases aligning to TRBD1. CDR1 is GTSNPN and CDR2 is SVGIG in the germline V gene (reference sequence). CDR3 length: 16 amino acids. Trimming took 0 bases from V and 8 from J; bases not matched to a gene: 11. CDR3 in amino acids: CAWSVIWDRGDQGYTF. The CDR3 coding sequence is TGTGCCTGGAGTGTGATTTGGGACAGGGGGGATCAGGGCTACACCTTC.

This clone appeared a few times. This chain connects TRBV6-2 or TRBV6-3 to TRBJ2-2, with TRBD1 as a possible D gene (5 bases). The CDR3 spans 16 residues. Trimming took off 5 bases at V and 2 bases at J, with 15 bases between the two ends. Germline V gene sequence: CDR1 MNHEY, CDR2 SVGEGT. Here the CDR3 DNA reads TGTGCCAGCAGTCCCCCATGGGGCCTAAACACCGGGGAGCTGTTTTTT. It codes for CASSPPWGLNTGELFF.

The CDR3 region has the DNA TGTGCCAGTACAGGGGGGGCCGATGAAAAACTGTTTTTT. This gives the protein CASTGGADEKLFF. The V call is TRBV7-9, the J call TRBJ1-4, with TRBD1 matching 8 bases. This CDR3 has 13 residues. CDR1 is SEHNR and CDR2 is FQNEAQ in the germline V gene (reference sequence). With 9 bases clipped from V and 6 bases from J, the junction kept 6 bases outside the gene matches.

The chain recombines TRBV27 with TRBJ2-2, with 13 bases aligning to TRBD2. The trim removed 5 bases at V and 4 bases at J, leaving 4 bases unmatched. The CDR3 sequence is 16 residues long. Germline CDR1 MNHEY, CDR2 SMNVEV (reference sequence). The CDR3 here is CASSGGLAGVTGELFF. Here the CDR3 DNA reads TGTGCCAGCAGTGGAGGACTAGCGGGGGTCACCGGGGAGCTGTTTTTT.

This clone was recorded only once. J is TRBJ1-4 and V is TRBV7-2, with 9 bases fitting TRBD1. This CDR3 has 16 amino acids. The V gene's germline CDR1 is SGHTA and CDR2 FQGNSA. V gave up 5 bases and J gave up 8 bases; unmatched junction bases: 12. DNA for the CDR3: TGTGCCAGCAGCGCCGGGCCGGGACAGGGTAGGGAAAAACTGTTTTTT. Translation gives CASSAGPGQGREKLFF.

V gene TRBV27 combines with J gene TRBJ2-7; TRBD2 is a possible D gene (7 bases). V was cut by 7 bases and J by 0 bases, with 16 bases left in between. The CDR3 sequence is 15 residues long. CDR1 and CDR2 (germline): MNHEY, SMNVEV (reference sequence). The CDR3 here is CASTPGGSPSYEQYF. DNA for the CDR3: TGTGCCAGCACCCCGGGGGGCAGCCCCTCCTACGAGCAGTACTTC.

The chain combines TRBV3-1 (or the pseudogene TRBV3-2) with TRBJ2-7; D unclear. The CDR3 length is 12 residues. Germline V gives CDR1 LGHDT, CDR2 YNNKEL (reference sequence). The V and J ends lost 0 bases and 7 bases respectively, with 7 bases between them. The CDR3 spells CASSQDTREQYF. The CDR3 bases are TGTGCCAGCAGCCAAGATACGAGGGAGCAGTACTTC.

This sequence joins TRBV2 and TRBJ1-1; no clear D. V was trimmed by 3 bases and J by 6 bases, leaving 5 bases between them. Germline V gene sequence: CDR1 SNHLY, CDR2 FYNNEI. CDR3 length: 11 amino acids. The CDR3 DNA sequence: TGTGCCAGCAGTGAGAGGTCTGAAGCTTTCTTT. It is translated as CASSERSEAFF.

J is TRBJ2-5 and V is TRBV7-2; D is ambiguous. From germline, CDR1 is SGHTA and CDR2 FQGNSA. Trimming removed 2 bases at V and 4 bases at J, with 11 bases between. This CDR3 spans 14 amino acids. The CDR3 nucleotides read TGTGCCAGCAGCTTAAATCTGGCAGTAGAGACCCAGTACTTC. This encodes CASSLNLAVETQYF.

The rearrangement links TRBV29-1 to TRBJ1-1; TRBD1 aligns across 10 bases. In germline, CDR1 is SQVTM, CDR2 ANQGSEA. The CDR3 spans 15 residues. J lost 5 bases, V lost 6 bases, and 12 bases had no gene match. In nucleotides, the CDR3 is TGCAGCGTCCACCGGACAGGGGGAATGAGTACTGAAGCTTTCTTT. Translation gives CSVHRTGGMSTEAFF.